A single sample gave rise to the 30 T cell receptor beta chains below, sequenced in a study of blood T cell repertoires in COVID-19. TCRdb's table, derived via immunoSEQ multiplex PCR, lists solely in-frame clones and lacks some. The repertoire includes under 450,000 clones, about 90% of them detected once, and 2.5% to 3.5% sits in the top ten. Sequencing input: PBMCs or T cells enriched from blood (not recorded which). The receptors stem from a woman in her 30s who had recovered from COVID-19.

The chain uses TRBV5-1 and TRBJ2-7, with D possibly matching TRBD1 (6 bases). The germline gives CDR1 SGHRS, CDR2 YFSETQ. Trimming cost V 6 bases and J 6 bases, with 16 bases left between them. The CDR3 loop spans 13 amino acids. CDR3 bases: TGCGCCAGCACGACTATGTTCAGGGGCGAGCAGTACTTC. This translates into CASTTMFRGEQYF.

This chain joins TRBV2 and TRBJ1-3; D remains unclear. This CDR3 contains 17 residues. V lost 4 bases and J 0 bases, leaving 16 bases between the germline ends. Germline V gene sequence: CDR1 SNHLY, CDR2 FYNNEI. This CDR3 reads CASSATQAYRSGNTIYF. DNA for the CDR3: TGTGCCAGCAGTGCCACCCAGGCGTATCGCTCTGGAAACACCATATATTTT.

In this sample, this clone turned up once. The V call is TRBV27, the J call TRBJ2-7; tentatively, D is TRBD2 (6 bases). CDR3 size: 13 residues. The germline V gene encodes CDR1 MNHEY and CDR2 SMNVEV (reference sequence). V was clipped by 8 bases and J by 5 bases, with 16 bases between them. CDR3 residues: CASGLLGEDEQYF. The CDR3 DNA reads as TGTGCCAGCGGACTTTTGGGGGAGGACGAGCAGTACTTC.

The chain employs TRBV30 and TRBJ1-2; D is unresolved. This CDR3 region has 12 residues. V was shortened by 4 bases and J by 6 bases, with 12 bases between the two germline ends. Germline values: CDR1 GTSNPN, CDR2 SVGIG (reference sequence). CDR3 nucleotides: TGTGCCTGGACACGGGTTGGCGATGGCTACACCTTC. It translates to CAWTRVGDGYTF. The variable domain in full, completed from reference TRBV30 and TRBJ1-2, reads SQTIHQWPATLVQPVGSPLSLECTVEGTSNPNLYWYRQAAGRGLQLLFYSVGIGQISSEVPQNLSASRPQDRQFILSSKKLLLSDSGFYLCAWTRVGDGYTFGSGTRLTVV.

This chain joins TRBV5-1 and TRBJ1-2, with D possibly TRBD1 on 6 matching bases. The CDR3 is 13 amino acids. The V and J ends lost 6 bases and 4 bases respectively, with 13 bases between them. From germline, CDR1 is SGHRS and CDR2 YFSETQ. CDR3 in amino acids: CASTPGAGYGYTF. The CDR3 DNA reads TGCGCCAGCACCCCAGGGGCGGGCTATGGCTACACCTTC.

The genes are TRBV7-8 and TRBJ2-4; D may be TRBD1 (6 bases). Germline V CDR1 and CDR2: SGHVS, FQNEAQ. The CDR3 totals 17 residues. The germline V and J ends were trimmed by 5 bases and 3 bases, with 20 bases remaining between them. Here the CDR3 DNA reads TGTGCCAGCAGCGAAAGGGGGACCCCCTGGGGCAAAAACATTCAGTACTTC. Its translation is CASSERGTPWGKNIQYF.

This rearrangement joins TRBV10-3 to TRBJ2-7, with 14 bases that match TRBD2. This CDR3 contains 17 residues. The V gene end was trimmed by 5 bases and the J gene end by 3 bases; junction bases not matched to a gene: 9. CDR1 and CDR2 from the germline V gene are ENHRY and SYGVKD. In DNA form, the CDR3 reads TGTGCCATCAGTCCAGGACTAGCGGGAGGAGGCGACTACGAGCAGTACTTC. It is translated as CAISPGLAGGGDYEQYF.

The genes are TRBV21-1 and TRBJ2-3; the table gives TRBD2 as D, unverified against the DNA. TRBV21-1 is designated a pseudogene. The CDR3 length is 16 residues. Written as DNA, the CDR3 is TGTGCCAGATGCGGACTAGCGGGGCCTAGCACAGATACGCAGTATTTT. This translates into CARCGLAGPSTDTQYF.

The chain uses TRBV28 and TRBJ2-3, with 7 bases aligning to TRBD2. The CDR3 has 13 amino acids. V gave up 6 bases and J gave up 4 bases; unmatched junction bases: 4. The germline CDR1 and CDR2 sequences are MDHEN and SYDVKM. The CDR3 DNA reads as TGTGCCAGCAGGGGGAGGGGTGCAGATACGCAGTATTTT. This translates into CASRGRGADTQYF.

The chain couples TRBV2 to TRBJ2-1; D may be TRBD2 (5 bases). In germline, CDR1 is SNHLY, CDR2 FYNNEI. V was cut by 4 bases and J by 3 bases, with 25 bases left in between. The CDR3 covers 19 residues. CDR3 residues: CASSGSGTSYGLGYNEQFF. The CDR3 region has the DNA TGTGCCAGCAGTGGTTCCGGAACTAGTTATGGCCTCGGCTACAATGAGCAGTTCTTC.

This clone occurred a few times. The chain recombines TRBV10-2 with TRBJ2-1; TRBD2 matches 7 bases. Losses at the gene ends were 2 bases for V and 5 bases for J; bases not matched to a gene: 3. The CDR3 is 14 amino acids. Germline values: CDR1 WSHSY, CDR2 SAAADI. The CDR3 spells CASSELAVDNEQFF. In DNA, the CDR3 is TGCGCCAGCAGTGAGCTAGCGGTGGACAATGAGCAGTTCTTC.

The chain employs TRBV9 and TRBJ2-5; the D gene is possibly TRBD2 (6 bases). V lost 4 bases and J lost 2, with 9 bases in between. CDR1 is SGDLS, CDR2 YYNGEE, per germline. This CDR3 has 13 amino acids. CDR3 sequence reads: CASSIGTQETQYF. The CDR3 DNA reads as TGTGCCAGCAGCATTGGGACTCAAGAGACCCAGTACTTC.

The rearrangement uses TRBV2 and TRBJ2-7; D possibly corresponds to TRBD2 (6 bases). In germline, CDR1 is SNHLY, CDR2 FYNNEI. Trimming pared 3 bases from V and 0 bases from J, leaving 9 bases between. The CDR3 covers 14 residues. The DNA of the CDR3 is TGTGCCAGCAGTGAGGAGGGTTACTCCTACGAGCAGTACTTC. Translation gives CASSEEGYSYEQYF.

The V and J genes are TRBV4-1 and TRBJ2-1, with TRBD2 matching over 9 bases. CDR3 length: 17 amino acids. Germline V gene sequence: CDR1 MGHRA, CDR2 YSYEKL. V dropped 0 bases and J dropped 12; count of bases not matched to a gene: 15. The chain's CDR3 is CASSQEGQREVARVQFF. CDR3 in DNA: TGCGCCAGCAGCCAAGAGGGCCAGCGGGAGGTGGCAAGAGTGCAGTTCTTC.

The chain recombines TRBV19 with TRBJ1-1, with D unclear. Germline V gives CDR1 LNHDA, CDR2 SQIVND (reference sequence). V lost 9 bases to trimming and J lost 0 bases, with 11 bases between them. The length of the CDR3 is 13 residues. The CDR3 is CARALILNTEAFF. The CDR3 DNA follows: TGTGCCAGAGCCCTCATCCTGAACACTGAAGCTTTCTTT.

The J gene is TRBJ2-4, the V gene TRBV18; 7 bases align to TRBD1. V trimming: 4 bases; J trimming: 9 bases; junction bases outside the gene matches: 9. This CDR3 is 14 amino acids long. The V gene's germline CDR1 is KGHSH and CDR2 LQKENI. This CDR3 is CASSLRTGRGIQYF. The CDR3 nucleotides read TGTGCCAGCTCACTGCGGACAGGACGGGGCATTCAGTACTTC.

The chain links TRBV4-2 to TRBJ1-1; D might be TRBD1 (5 bases). V gave up 7 bases and J gave up 4 bases, with 19 bases separating them. The CDR3 has 15 residues. Looked up from germline, CDR1 is LGHNA and CDR2 is YNFKEQ. The CDR3, as DNA: TGTGCCAGCACCCCGTTGGACGGGGGGGGCACTGAAGCTTTCTTT. Amino acid sequence: CASTPLDGGGTEAFF.

The genes are TRBV15 and TRBJ1-1; TRBD1 agrees at 9 bases. The V gene end was trimmed by 0 bases and the J gene end by 5 bases; junction bases not matched to a gene: 10. This CDR3 spans 17 amino acids. Germline loops: CDR1 LNHNV, CDR2 YYDKDF (reference sequence). The CDR3 sequence is CATSRDLGTGRKTEAFF. For the CDR3, the DNA is TGTGCCACCAGCAGAGACCTAGGGACAGGGAGGAAAACTGAAGCTTTCTTT.

V is TRBV7-9 and J is TRBJ2-1; tentatively, D is TRBD2 (5 bases). Trimming pared 1 base from V and 4 bases from J, leaving 14 bases between. The CDR3 extends over 16 amino acids. Germline-derived CDR1 and CDR2 are SEHNR and FQNEAQ (reference sequence). In DNA, the CDR3 is TGTGCCAGCAGCTTAGGAGGGTCGAGGGTTTACAATGAGCAGTTCTTC. This codes for CASSLGGSRVYNEQFF.

The genes are TRBV4-1 and TRBJ2-7; 11 bases are shared with TRBD1. This CDR3 contains 15 residues. The V segment lost 2 bases and the J segment 4 bases; nucleotides outside the gene matches: 4. CDR1 and CDR2 from the germline V gene are MGHRA and YSYEKL. This CDR3 is CASSQIGQGAYEQYF. DNA for the CDR3: TGCGCCAGCAGCCAAATCGGACAGGGGGCGTACGAGCAGTACTTC.

This chain connects TRBV3-1 (or the pseudogene TRBV3-2) to TRBJ2-7; perhaps TRBD1 as D (6 bases). Trimming left V 0 bases short and J 1 base short, with 13 bases between. CDR1 and CDR2 from the germline V gene are LGHDT and YNNKEL (reference sequence). The CDR3 contains 16 residues. DNA of the CDR3: TGTGCCAGCAGCCAAGAGTGGCGCACAGGGTCCTACGAGCAGTACTTC. Residues: CASSQEWRTGSYEQYF.

The chain uses TRBV5-1 and TRBJ1-1, with 8 bases lining up with TRBD1. Germline assignment: CDR1 SGHRS and CDR2 YFSETQ. J was trimmed by 3 bases and V by 4 bases; bases with no gene match: 2. This CDR3 has 13 amino acids. The CDR3 nucleotides read TGCGCCAGCAGCGCACAGGGGGACACTGAAGCTTTCTTT. This translates into CASSAQGDTEAFF. Based on the CDR3 plus reference TRBV5-1 and TRBJ1-1, the full variable domain is KAGVTQTPRYLIKTRGQQVTLSCSPISGHRSVSWYQQTPGQGLQFLFEYFSETQRNKGNFPGRFSGRQFSNSRSEMNVSTLELGDSALYLCASSAQGDTEAFFGQGTRLTVV.

The chain employs TRBV28 and TRBJ1-4, with a tentative D call TRBD1 (5 bases). The CDR3 contains 12 residues. CDR1 and CDR2 from the germline V gene are MDHEN and SYDVKM. Trimming cost V 4 bases and J 13 bases, with 13 bases left between them. CDR3 DNA sequence: TGTGCCAGCAGTTCAACCTCCAGGGTACTGTTTTTT. Translating it yields CASSSTSRVLFF.

V and J are TRBV11-2 and TRBJ2-7; tentative D call: TRBD2 (5 bases). This CDR3 is 17 amino acids long. The V gene lost 1 base and the J gene lost 2 bases, with 18 bases spanning the gap. The germline V gene has CDR1 SGHAT and CDR2 FQNNGV. Written as DNA, the CDR3 is TGTGCCAGCAGCTTAGTCTCTATTGGGCTAGCCGCCTACGAGCAGTACTTC. Translating it yields CASSLVSIGLAAYEQYF.

The gene calls are TRBV5-1 and TRBJ1-4; perhaps TRBD1 as D (5 bases). This CDR3 is 16 amino acids long. The germline CDR1 and CDR2 sequences are SGHRS and YFSETQ. V was cut by 0 bases and J by 1 base, with 10 bases left in between. Written as DNA, the CDR3 is TGCGCCAGCAGCTTGGGAAGGGGAGGAACTAATGAAAAACTGTTTTTT. Translated, it gives CASSLGRGGTNEKLFF.

This CDR3 is CASSYRGGLSYEQYF. CDR3 bases: TGTGCCAGCAGTTACCGGGGGGGCTTGTCCTACGAGCAGTACTTC. V is TRBV6-5 and J is TRBJ2-7, with 8 bases that match TRBD2. V lost 2 bases to trimming and J lost 1 base; unmatched junction nucleotides: 4. CDR3 size: 15 residues. Germline V gene data show CDR1 as MNHEY and CDR2 as SVGAGI.

This clone was observed a handful of times. V is TRBV2 and J is TRBJ2-6; 7 nucleotides align to TRBD1. Trimming took 5 bases from V and 0 from J; bases not matched to a gene: 4. The CDR3 extends over 16 amino acids. Germline V lookup: CDR1 SNHLY, CDR2 FYNNEI. This CDR3 is CASSSDRNSGANVLTF. The CDR3 nucleotides read TGTGCCAGCAGTTCGGACAGGAACTCTGGGGCCAACGTCCTGACTTTC.

The rearrangement uses TRBV5-1 and TRBJ2-4, with D possibly TRBD1 on 6 matching bases. The V end was cut by 7 bases, the J end by 15 bases, with 23 bases between. The CDR3 extends over 13 amino acids. The germline gives CDR1 SGHRS, CDR2 YFSETQ. The CDR3 sequence is CASAIEGHPPWYF. CDR3 sequence (DNA): TGCGCCAGCGCAATTGAGGGACATCCACCCTGGTACTTC.

The genes are TRBV9 and TRBJ2-1, with 10 bases lining up with TRBD1. The CDR3 is 15 residues long. J gave up 6 bases and V 4 bases, and 7 bases lay outside the gene matches. From germline, CDR1 is SGDLS and CDR2 YYNGEE. As DNA, the CDR3 is TGTGCCAGCAGCATAAGGGGACAGGGGTCCAATGAGCAGTTCTTC. Protein product: CASSIRGQGSNEQFF.

This chain connects TRBV9 to TRBJ2-7, with 9 bases aligning to TRBD2. Per the germline V gene, CDR1 is SGDLS and CDR2 is YYNGEE. V trimming: 2 bases; J trimming: 0 bases; junction bases outside the gene matches: 3. The CDR3 is made up of 15 amino acids. This chain's CDR3 is CASSVLAGPSYEQYF. The DNA of the CDR3 is TGTGCCAGCAGCGTGCTAGCGGGACCCTCCTACGAGCAGTACTTC.